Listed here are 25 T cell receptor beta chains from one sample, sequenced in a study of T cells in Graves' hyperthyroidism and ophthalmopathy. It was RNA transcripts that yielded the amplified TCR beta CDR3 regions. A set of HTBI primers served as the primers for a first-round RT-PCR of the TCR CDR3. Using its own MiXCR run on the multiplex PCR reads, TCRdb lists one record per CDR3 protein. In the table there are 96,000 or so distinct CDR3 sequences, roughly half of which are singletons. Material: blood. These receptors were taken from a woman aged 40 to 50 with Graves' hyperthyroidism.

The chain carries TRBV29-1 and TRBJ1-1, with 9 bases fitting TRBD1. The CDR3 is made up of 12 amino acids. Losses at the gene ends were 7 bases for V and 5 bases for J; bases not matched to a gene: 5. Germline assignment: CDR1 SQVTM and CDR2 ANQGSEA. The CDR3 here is CSAGDRATEAFF. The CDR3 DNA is TGCAGCGCAGGGGACAGGGCAACTGAAGCTTTCTTT.

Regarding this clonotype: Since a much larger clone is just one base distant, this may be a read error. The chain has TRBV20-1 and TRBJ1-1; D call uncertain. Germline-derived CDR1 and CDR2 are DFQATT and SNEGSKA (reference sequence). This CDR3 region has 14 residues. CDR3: CSASPRKMNTVAFF. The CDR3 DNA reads TGCAGTGCTAGCCCCAGAAAAATGAACACTGTAGCTTTCTTT.

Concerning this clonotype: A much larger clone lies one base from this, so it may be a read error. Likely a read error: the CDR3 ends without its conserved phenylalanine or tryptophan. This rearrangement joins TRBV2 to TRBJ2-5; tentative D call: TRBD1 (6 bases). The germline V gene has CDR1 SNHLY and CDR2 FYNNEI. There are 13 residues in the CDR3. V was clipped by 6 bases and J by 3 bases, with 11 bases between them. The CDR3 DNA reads TGTGCCAGCAGCAGGGCAGGGGAAGAGACCCAGTACTCC. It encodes CASSRAGEETQYS.

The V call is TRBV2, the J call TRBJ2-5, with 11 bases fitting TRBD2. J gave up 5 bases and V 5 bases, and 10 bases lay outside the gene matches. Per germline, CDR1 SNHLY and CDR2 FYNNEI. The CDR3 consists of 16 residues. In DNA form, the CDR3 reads TGTGCCAGCAGTTACCATAGCGGGAGGGCCGGGGAGACCCAGTACTTC. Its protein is CASSYHSGRAGETQYF.

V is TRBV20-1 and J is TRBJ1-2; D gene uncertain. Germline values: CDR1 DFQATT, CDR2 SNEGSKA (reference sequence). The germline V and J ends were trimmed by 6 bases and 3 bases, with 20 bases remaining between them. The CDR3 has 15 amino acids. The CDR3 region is CSAPLHGVGDYGYTF. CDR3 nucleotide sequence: TGCAGTGCCCCCCTCCACGGGGTAGGAGACTATGGCTACACCTTC.

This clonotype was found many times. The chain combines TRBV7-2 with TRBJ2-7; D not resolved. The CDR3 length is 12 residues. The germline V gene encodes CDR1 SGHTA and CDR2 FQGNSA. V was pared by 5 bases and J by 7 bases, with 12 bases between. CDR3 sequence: CASSADGREQYF. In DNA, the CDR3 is TGTGCCAGCAGCGCGGACGGAAGGGAGCAGTACTTC.

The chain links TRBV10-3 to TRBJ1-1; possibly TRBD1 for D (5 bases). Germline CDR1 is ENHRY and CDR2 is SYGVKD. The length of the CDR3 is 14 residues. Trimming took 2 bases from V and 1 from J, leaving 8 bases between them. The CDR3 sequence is CAISERDGNTEAFF. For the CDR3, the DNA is TGTGCCATCAGTGAGAGGGACGGGAACACTGAAGCTTTCTTT.

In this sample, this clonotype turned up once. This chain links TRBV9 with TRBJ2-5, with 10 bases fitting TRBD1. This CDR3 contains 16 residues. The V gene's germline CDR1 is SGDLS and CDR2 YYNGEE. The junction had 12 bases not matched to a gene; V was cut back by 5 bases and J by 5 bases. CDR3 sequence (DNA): TGTGCCAGCAGGGCCGGGACAGGGGTGTTATTGGAGACCCAGTACTTC. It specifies CASRAGTGVLLETQYF.

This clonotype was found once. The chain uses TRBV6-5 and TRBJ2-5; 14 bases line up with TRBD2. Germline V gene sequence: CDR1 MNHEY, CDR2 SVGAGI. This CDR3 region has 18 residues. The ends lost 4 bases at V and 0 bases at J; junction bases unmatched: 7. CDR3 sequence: CASSFGLAGGSHQETQYF. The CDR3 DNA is TGTGCCAGCAGTTTCGGACTAGCGGGAGGTTCACACCAAGAGACCCAGTACTTC.

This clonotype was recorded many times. In DNA form, the CDR3 reads TGTGCCAGCAGCTCCGCGGGGGATTCACCCCTCCACTTT. Amino acid sequence: CASSSAGDSPLHF. The rearrangement links TRBV7-2 to TRBJ1-6, with a tentative D call TRBD1 (5 bases). The CDR3 totals 13 residues. Trimming shortened V by 4 bases and J by 8 bases, and 9 bases separated the two germline ends. Germline V gives CDR1 SGHTA, CDR2 FQGNSA.

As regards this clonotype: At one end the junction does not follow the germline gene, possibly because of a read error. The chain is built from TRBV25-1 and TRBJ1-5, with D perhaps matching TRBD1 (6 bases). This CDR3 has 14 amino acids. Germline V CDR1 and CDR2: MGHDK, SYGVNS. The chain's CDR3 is CACSATGLSQPQHF. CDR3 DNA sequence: TGTGCCTGCAGTGCTACAGGGTTGAGTCAGCCCCAGCATTTT.

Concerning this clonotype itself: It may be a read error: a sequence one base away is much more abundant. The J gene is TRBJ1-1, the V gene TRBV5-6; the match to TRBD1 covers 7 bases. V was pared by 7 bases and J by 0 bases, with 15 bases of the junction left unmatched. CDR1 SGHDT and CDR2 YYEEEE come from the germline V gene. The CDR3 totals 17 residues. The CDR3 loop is CASGSGSHRGLNTEAFF. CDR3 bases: TGTGCCAGCGGCTCGGGCTCCCACAGGGGATTGAACACTGAAGCTTTCTTT. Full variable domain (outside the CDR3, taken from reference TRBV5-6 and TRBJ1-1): DAGVTQSPTHLIKTRGQQVTLRCSPKSGHDTVSWYQQALGQGPQFIFQYYEEEERQRGNFPDRFSGHQFPNYSSELNVNALLLGDSALYLCASGSGSHRGLNTEAFFGQGTRLTVV.

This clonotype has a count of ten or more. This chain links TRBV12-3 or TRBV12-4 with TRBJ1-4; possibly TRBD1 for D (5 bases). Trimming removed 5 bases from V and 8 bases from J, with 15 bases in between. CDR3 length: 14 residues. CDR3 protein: CASSPRTLGEKLFF. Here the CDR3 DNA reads TGTGCCAGCAGTCCTCGGACACTGGGGGAAAAACTGTTTTTT.

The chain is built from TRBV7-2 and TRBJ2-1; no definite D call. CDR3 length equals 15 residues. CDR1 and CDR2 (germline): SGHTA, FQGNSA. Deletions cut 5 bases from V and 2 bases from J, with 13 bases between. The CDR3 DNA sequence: TGTGCCAGCAGCCTACTCGACGGCGCCTACAATGAGCAGTTCTTC. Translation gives CASSLLDGAYNEQFF.

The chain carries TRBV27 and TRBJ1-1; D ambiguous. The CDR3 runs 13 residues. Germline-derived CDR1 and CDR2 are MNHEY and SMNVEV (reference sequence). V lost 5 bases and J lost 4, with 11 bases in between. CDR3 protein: CASSAPRSTEAFF. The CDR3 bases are TGTGCCAGCAGTGCGCCAAGGTCCACTGAAGCTTTCTTT.

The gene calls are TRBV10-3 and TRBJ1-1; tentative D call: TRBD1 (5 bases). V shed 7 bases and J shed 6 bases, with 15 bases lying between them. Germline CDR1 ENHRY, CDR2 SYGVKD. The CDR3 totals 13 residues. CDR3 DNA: TGTGCCATCATGGCGGCAGGGATCTCTGAAGCTTTCTTT. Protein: CAIMAAGISEAFF.

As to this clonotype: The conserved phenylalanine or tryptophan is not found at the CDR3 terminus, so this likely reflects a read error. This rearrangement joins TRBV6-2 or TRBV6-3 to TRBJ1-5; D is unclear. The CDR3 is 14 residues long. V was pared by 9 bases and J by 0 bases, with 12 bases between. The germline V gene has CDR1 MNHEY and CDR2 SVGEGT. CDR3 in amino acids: CASRTDYSNQPQHL. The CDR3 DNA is TGTGCCAGTAGAACAGACTATAGCAATCAGCCCCAGCATCTT.

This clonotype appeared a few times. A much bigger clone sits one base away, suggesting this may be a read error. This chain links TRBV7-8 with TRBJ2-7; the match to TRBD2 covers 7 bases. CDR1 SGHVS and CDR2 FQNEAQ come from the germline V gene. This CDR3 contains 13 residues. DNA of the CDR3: TGTGCCAACAGCTTACTTAGCGGGTACGAGCAGTACTTC. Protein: CANSLLSGYEQYF.

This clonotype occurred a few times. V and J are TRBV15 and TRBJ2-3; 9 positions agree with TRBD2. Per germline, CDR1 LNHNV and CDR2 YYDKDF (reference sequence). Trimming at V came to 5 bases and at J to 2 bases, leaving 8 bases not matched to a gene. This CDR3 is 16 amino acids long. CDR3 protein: CATSPPTSGYTDTQYF. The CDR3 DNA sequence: TGTGCCACCAGCCCGCCGACTAGCGGTTACACAGATACGCAGTATTTT.

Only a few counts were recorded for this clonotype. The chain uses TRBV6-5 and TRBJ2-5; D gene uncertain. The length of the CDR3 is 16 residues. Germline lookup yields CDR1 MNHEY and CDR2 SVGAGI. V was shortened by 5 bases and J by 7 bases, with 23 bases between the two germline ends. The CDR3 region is CASSDADGVFTRTQYF. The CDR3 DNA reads TGTGCCAGCAGTGATGCCGACGGAGTTTTCACAAGGACCCAGTACTTC.

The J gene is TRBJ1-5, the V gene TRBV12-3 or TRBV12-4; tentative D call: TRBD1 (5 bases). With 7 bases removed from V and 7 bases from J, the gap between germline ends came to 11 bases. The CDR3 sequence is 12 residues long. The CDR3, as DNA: TGTGCCAGCAATGATAGGGGCCAGCCCCAGCATTTT. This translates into CASNDRGQPQHF.

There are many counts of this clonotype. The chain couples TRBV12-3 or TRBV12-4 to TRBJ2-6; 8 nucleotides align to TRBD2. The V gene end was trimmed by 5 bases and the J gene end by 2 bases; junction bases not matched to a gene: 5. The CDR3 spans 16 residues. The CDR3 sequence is CASSSGRGAGANVLTF. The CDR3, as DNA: TGTGCCAGCAGTAGCGGGAGAGGAGCTGGGGCCAACGTCCTGACTTTC.

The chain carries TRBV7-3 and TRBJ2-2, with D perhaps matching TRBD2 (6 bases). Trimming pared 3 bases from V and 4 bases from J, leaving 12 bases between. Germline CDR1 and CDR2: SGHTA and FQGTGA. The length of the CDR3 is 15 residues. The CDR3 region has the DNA TGTGCCAGCAGCTTTCGGGGGAGTAGCACCGGGGAGCTGTTTTTT. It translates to CASSFRGSSTGELFF.

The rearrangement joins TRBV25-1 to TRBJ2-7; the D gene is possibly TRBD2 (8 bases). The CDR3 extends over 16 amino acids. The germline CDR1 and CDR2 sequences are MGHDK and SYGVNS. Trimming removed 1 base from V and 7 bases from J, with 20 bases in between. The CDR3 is CASSESGTAGVKEQYF. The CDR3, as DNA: TGTGCCAGCAGTGAATCGGGGACAGCGGGAGTGAAAGAGCAGTACTTC.

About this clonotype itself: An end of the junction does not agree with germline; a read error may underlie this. CDR3 protein: CASRLQNEKLSF. In nucleotides, the CDR3 is TGTGCCAGCAGACTACAGAATGAAAAACTGTCTTTT. The chain has TRBV7-2 and TRBJ1-4, with unresolved D. Per germline, CDR1 SGHTA and CDR2 FQGNSA. This CDR3 spans 12 amino acids.